A single sample is the source of the 16 T cell receptor beta chains below, sequenced in a study of cytomegalovirus exposure and HLA in healthy donors. 13 Jbeta primers and 60 Vbeta primers were used for the PCR. Sequenced by immunoSEQ multiplex PCR; TCRdb stores in-frame clones only, minus some. The sample lists some 270,000 clones, about nine tenths occurring once. Sequenced material: PBMCs. These receptors were collected from a girl aged 2-10 years in good health and CMV-seronegative.

V gene TRBV27 combines with J gene TRBJ2-7, with 8 bases matching TRBD1. With V trimmed by 5 bases and J by 5 bases, 11 bases remained unmatched. The CDR3 length is 15 residues. CDR1 and CDR2 (germline): MNHEY, SMNVEV (reference sequence). This CDR3 reads CASSPQGARGHEQYF. CDR3 sequence (DNA): TGTGCCAGCAGTCCCCAGGGGGCTAGGGGCCACGAGCAGTACTTC.

Concerning this clone: At one end, the junction sequence differs from germline, possibly due to a read error. The genes are TRBV7-9 and TRBJ1-3; D is uncertain. The CDR3 runs 12 residues. Germline loops: CDR1 SEHNR, CDR2 FQNEAQ (reference sequence). Written as DNA, the CDR3 is TGTTCCAGCAGCTTACCCGCGGACACCATATATTTT. It translates to CSSSLPADTIYF.

CDR3 residues: CASSQLAGALYEQYF. For the CDR3, the DNA is TGTGCCAGCAGTCAACTAGCGGGGGCCCTCTACGAGCAGTACTTC. V is TRBV6-5 and J is TRBJ2-7; TRBD2 agrees at 11 bases. This CDR3 has 15 residues. The germline V gene has CDR1 MNHEY and CDR2 SVGAGI. V gave up 5 bases and J gave up 3 bases; unmatched junction bases: 6.

The chain carries TRBV5-6 and TRBJ2-5, with D possibly being TRBD2 (5 bases). The ends were cut back, 1 base at V and 4 bases at J, with 17 bases in the middle. The CDR3 consists of 16 residues. Germline values: CDR1 SGHDT, CDR2 YYEEEE. The chain's CDR3 is CASSLRRLAPGETQYF. Here the CDR3 DNA reads TGTGCCAGCAGCTTGCGGCGCCTAGCCCCGGGAGAGACCCAGTACTTC.

This clone was seen just once. This rearrangement joins TRBV2 to TRBJ2-1; 11 bases are a match to TRBD1. Germline V CDR1 and CDR2: SNHLY, FYNNEI. V shed 3 bases, J shed 4 bases, and the junction held 2 bases outside the gene matches. The CDR3 consists of 15 residues. For the CDR3, the DNA is TGTGCCAGCAGTGAGGACAGGGGGCGGTACAATGAGCAGTTCTTC. This translates into CASSEDRGRYNEQFF.

This clone came up a few times. The V gene is TRBV14, the J gene TRBJ1-4; D remains ambiguous. The CDR3 has 13 residues. Germline CDR1 is SGHDN and CDR2 is FVKESK. V was shortened by 0 bases and J by 10 bases, with 9 bases between the two germline ends. CDR3 protein: CASSQDPGGKLFF. The DNA for the CDR3 is TGTGCCAGCAGCCAAGACCCGGGTGGAAAACTGTTTTTT.

V is TRBV6-6 and J is TRBJ1-5; D remains ambiguous. This CDR3 region has 11 residues. V gave up 2 bases and J gave up 12 bases, with 8 bases separating them. Per the germline V gene, CDR1 is MNHNY and CDR2 is SVGAGI (reference sequence). The CDR3, as DNA: TGTGCCAGCAGTTACAACGGGGACCAGCATTTT. As protein: CASSYNGDQHF.

The chain combines TRBV7-9 with TRBJ2-5; D perhaps matches TRBD1 (6 bases). The V end lost 1 base, the J end lost 7 bases, and 7 bases lay between the germline ends. The CDR3 runs to 12 residues. CDR1 is SEHNR, CDR2 FQNEAQ, per germline (reference sequence). The CDR3 DNA reads as TGTGCCAGCAGCTTAGAAGGGGGGACCCAGTACTTC. Translating it yields CASSLEGGTQYF. The whole variable domain, filled in from reference TRBV7-9 and TRBJ2-5, reads DTGVSQNPRHKITKRGQNVTFRCDPISEHNRLYWYRQTLGQGPEFLTYFQNEAQLEKSRLLSDRFSAERPKGSFSTLEIQRTEQGDSAMYLCASSLEGGTQYFGPGTRLLVL.

CDR3 sequence: CASSLLGTADNSPLHF. The CDR3 DNA reads TGTGCCAGCAGCCTACTTGGGACAGCCGATAATTCACCCCTCCACTTT. The chain is built from TRBV5-6 and TRBJ1-6; 7 positions agree with TRBD1. The CDR3 has 16 residues. J gave up 5 bases and V 4 bases, and 9 bases lay outside the gene matches. Germline V gene lookup returns CDR1 SGHDT and CDR2 YYEEEE.

The genes are TRBV6-1 and TRBJ1-5, with D perhaps TRBD1 (6 bases). Germline loops: CDR1 MNHNS, CDR2 SASEGT. V was pared by 4 bases and J by 4 bases, with 11 bases between. This CDR3 spans 14 amino acids. The CDR3 DNA follows: TGTGCCAGCAGTGCGGACAGCAGAAATCAGCCCCAGCATTTT. Translated, it gives CASSADSRNQPQHF.

The chain couples TRBV11-2 to TRBJ1-1; D not certain. The CDR3 covers 14 residues. V lost 2 bases and J 1 base, leaving 8 bases between the germline ends. Germline lookup yields CDR1 SGHAT and CDR2 FQNNGV. The CDR3 is CASSLQEGNTEAFF. The CDR3 DNA is TGTGCCAGCAGCTTACAGGAGGGGAACACTGAAGCTTTCTTT.

The chain employs TRBV4-1 and TRBJ1-2; D gene ambiguous. The CDR3 loop spans 15 amino acids. CDR1 MGHRA and CDR2 YSYEKL come from the germline V gene. Trimming took off 4 bases at V and 2 bases at J, with 14 bases between the two ends. The CDR3 DNA is TGCGCCAGCAGCCTCCCAGCGCGGGGAAACTATGGCTACACCTTC. It translates to CASSLPARGNYGYTF.

The sample holds one count of this clone. The V gene is TRBV19, the J gene TRBJ2-1, with 8 bases lining up with TRBD2. Losses at the gene ends were 3 bases for V and 2 bases for J; bases not matched to a gene: 3. The CDR3 is 15 amino acids. From germline, CDR1 is LNHDA and CDR2 SQIVND (reference sequence). DNA for the CDR3: TGTGCCAGTAGTATTGGTAGCGGGGCCTACAATGAGCAGTTCTTC. It is translated as CASSIGSGAYNEQFF.

The genes are TRBV18 and TRBJ2-7; a possible D gene is TRBD1 (6 bases). Trimming removed 3 bases at V and 0 bases at J, with 9 bases between. The CDR3 spans 14 residues. The V gene's germline CDR1 is KGHSH and CDR2 LQKENI. The CDR3 DNA reads TGTGCCAGCTCACCGCAGGGGTACTCCTACGAGCAGTACTTC. It translates to CASSPQGYSYEQYF.

V usage is TRBV23-1 and J usage is TRBJ1-1; D ambiguous. TRBV23-1 has ORF status, its function being uncertain. V lost 0 bases to trimming and J lost 8 bases, with 28 bases between them. The CDR3 contains 19 residues. The CDR3 coding sequence is TGCGCCAGCAGTCAATCAGGGCATATCGGGGATAAGAATTTTCTGGAAGCTTTCTTT. Translation: CASSQSGHIGDKNFLEAFF.

CDR3 sequence (DNA): TGTGCCAGCAGAACTAGCGGGGGGGCCTCTGGGGCCAACGTCCTGACTTTC. It is translated as CASRTSGGASGANVLTF. The rearrangement links TRBV7-9 to TRBJ2-6, with 13 bases fitting TRBD2. The CDR3 runs to 17 residues. V lost 6 bases, J lost 0 bases, and 2 bases stayed unmatched. Germline CDR1 is SEHNR and CDR2 is FQNEAQ (reference sequence).